This TCR beta chain derives from a study of cytomegalovirus exposure and HLA in healthy donors. CDR1 is SGHDT and CDR2 is YYEEEE in the germline V gene. This CDR3 comprises 13 residues. The V end lost 2 bases, the J end lost 5 bases, and 10 bases lay between the germline ends. The PCR contained 60 Vbeta and 13 Jbeta primers. The data were produced by immunoSEQ multiplex PCR, yet TCRdb's version contains in-frame clones alone and is incomplete. This table holds about 150,000 clones, around 80% found once. Sequencing used PBMCs. This sequence joins TRBV5-6 and TRBJ1-2; D might be TRBD1 (6 bases). The clonotype was recovered from a male donor in good health and CMV-seropositive. The CDR3 sequence: CASSFGQSYGYTF. The DNA for the CDR3 is TGTGCCAGCAGCTTCGGACAGTCATATGGCTACACCTTC.